These T cell receptor beta chains were read from a single sample in a study of cytomegalovirus exposure and HLA in healthy donors. Produced via immunoSEQ multiplex PCR; TCRdb's table is partial and in-frame only. The sample holds some 180,000 clones, around 80% seen once. The sequenced material came from PBMCs. The receptor set was obtained from a man aged 18 to 35 in good health and CMV-seronegative. CDR3s include the opening cysteine and the closing phenylalanine or tryptophan. Each record gives: J gene, D gene, V gene, clone size, CDR3 DNA, CDR3 protein. D genes are given only for firm matches. The size entry is marked missing in some rows and otherwise reads once, few, many or a size class.

J: TRBJ1-6
D: -
V: TRBV30
size: -
DNA: TGTGCCTGGACACAGGGAACGAATTCACCCCTCCACTTT
CDR3: CAWTQGTNSPLHF

J: TRBJ2-1
D: -
V: TRBV9
size: -
DNA: TGTGCCAGCAGCGTAGCTCCCAGCTCCTACAATGAGCAGTTCTTC
CDR3: CASSVAPSSYNEQFF

J: TRBJ1-2
D: -
V: TRBV27
size: -
DNA: TGTGCCAGCAGTTTAGGCCAGAACTATGGCTACACCTTC
CDR3: CASSLGQNYGYTF

J: TRBJ2-6
D: TRBD2
V: TRBV4-3
size: many
DNA: TGCGCCAGCAGCCAAAATAGCGGGAGTGGGGCCAACGTCCTGACTTTC
CDR3: CASSQNSGSGANVLTF

J: TRBJ1-2
D: -
V: TRBV10-1
size: -
DNA: TGCGCCAGCAGTGAGACCAACAGCTATGGCTACACCTTC
CDR3: CASSETNSYGYTF

J: TRBJ2-1
D: TRBD2
V: TRBV6-6
size: -
DNA: TGTGCCAGCAGGGCGGGAGCTATCTATGAGCAGTTCTTC
CDR3: CASRAGAIYEQFF

J: TRBJ1-2
D: TRBD1
V: TRBV6-6
size: -
DNA: TGTGCCAGCAGTTACTCAGGCCAGGGGGGCGGCTACACCTTC
CDR3: CASSYSGQGGGYTF

J: TRBJ2-1
D: TRBD2
V: TRBV18
size: few
DNA: TGTGCCAGCTCATTAGCGGGGGCCTCCTACAATGAGCAGTTCTTC
CDR3: CASSLAGASYNEQFF

J: TRBJ2-1
D: TRBD2
V: TRBV5-1
size: -
DNA: TGCGCCAGCAGTTTGGCTACATTGGCTAGCGGGGGGAATGAGCAGTTCTTC
CDR3: CASSLATLASGGNEQFF

J: TRBJ1-1
D: TRBD1
V: TRBV4-3
size: -
DNA: TGCGCCAGCAGCCAAGATATGGGACAGGCCCTCATGAACACTGAAGCTTTCTTT
CDR3: CASSQDMGQALMNTEAFF

J: TRBJ1-2
D: -
V: TRBV6-4
size: -
DNA: TGTGCCAGCTGCGCAGGGAACTATGGCTACACCTTC
CDR3: CASCAGNYGYTF

J: TRBJ1-2
D: TRBD1
V: TRBV5-1
size: -
DNA: TGCGCCAGCAGCCGAATAGGGACAGGATATGGCTACACCTTC
CDR3: CASSRIGTGYGYTF

J: TRBJ1-1
D: -
V: TRBV5-6
size: few
DNA: TGTGCCAGCAGCTTGACAGGGCCTGAAGCTTTCTTT
CDR3: CASSLTGPEAFF

J: TRBJ2-3
D: TRBD2
V: TRBV5-1
size: -
DNA: TGCGCCAGCAGCACCGGACTAGCGGGAGTCCTCCCCACAGATACGCAGTATTTT
CDR3: CASSTGLAGVLPTDTQYF

J: TRBJ2-7
D: TRBD1
V: TRBV10-3
size: -
DNA: TGTGCCATCAGCGGGGACAGTTACGAGCAGTACTTC
CDR3: CAISGDSYEQYF

J: TRBJ2-5
D: -
V: TRBV5-5
size: -
DNA: TGTGCCAGCAGCTTGGGTGGGACACTACAAGAGACCCAGTACTTC
CDR3: CASSLGGTLQETQYF

J: TRBJ2-7
D: TRBD2
V: TRBV7-9
size: -
DNA: TGTGCCAGCGGGCTTTCTAGCGGGGGGGGTGAGCAGTACTTC
CDR3: CASGLSSGGGEQYF

J: TRBJ1-5
D: TRBD1
V: TRBV5-1
size: -
DNA: TGCGCCAGCAGTCCGGGACAGGGGGGTTGGAGCAATCAGCCCCAGCATTTT
CDR3: CASSPGQGGWSNQPQHF

J: TRBJ1-1
D: -
V: TRBV6-1
size: -
DNA: TGTGCCAGCAGTGTTTGGGGGGCGCAGGGGAGGGCTGAAGCTTTCTTT
CDR3: CASSVWGAQGRAEAFF

J: TRBJ2-7
D: TRBD2
V: TRBV6-6
size: -
DNA: TGTGCCAGCAGGTACCCTGGCGGGAGGGCCTACGAGCAGTACTTC
CDR3: CASRYPGGRAYEQYF

J: TRBJ2-1
D: -
V: TRBV5-1
size: -
DNA: TGCGCCAGCAGCTATACTAGGCGGTATGAGCAGTTCTTC
CDR3: CASSYTRRYEQFF

J: TRBJ2-7
D: -
V: TRBV6-5
size: -
DNA: TGTGCCAGCAGTCGGACTCCCGGGAGCTACGAGCAGTACTTC
CDR3: CASSRTPGSYEQYF

J: TRBJ2-3
D: -
V: TRBV6-5
size: -
DNA: TGTGCCAGCAGCGGGGGGCCCACAGATACGCAGTATTTT
CDR3: CASSGGPTDTQYF

J: TRBJ2-1
D: TRBD1
V: TRBV5-4
size: few
DNA: TGTGCCAGCAGCTTCCAGGGGGCGAATGAGCAGTTCTTC
CDR3: CASSFQGANEQFF

J: TRBJ2-4
D: -
V: TRBV5-1
size: -
DNA: TGCGCCAGCAGCTCAGTAGGGGGTGAAAACATTCAGTACTTC
CDR3: CASSSVGGENIQYF

J: TRBJ2-1
D: TRBD2
V: TRBV10-1
size: -
DNA: TGCGCCAGCAGTGAGCCGAGGGGACTAGCGGGCTACAATGAGCAGTTCTTC
CDR3: CASSEPRGLAGYNEQFF

J: TRBJ1-4
D: -
V: TRBV19
size: -
DNA: TGTGCCAGTAGTATCTTGGGGGGAAATGAAAAACTGTTTTTT
CDR3: CASSILGGNEKLFF

J: TRBJ2-7
D: TRBD2
V: TRBV10-3
size: -
DNA: TGTGCCACCGAAGCGGGAGGGGCCTACGAGCAGTACTTC
CDR3: CATEAGGAYEQYF

J: TRBJ1-1
D: TRBD1
V: TRBV6-5
size: -
DNA: TGTGCCAGCAGCTACAAGGGTAGGGGGCAAGCTTTCTTT
CDR3: CASSYKGRGQAFF

J: TRBJ2-1
D: TRBD2
V: TRBV30
size: -
DNA: TGTGCCTGGAGGGCCCTTAGCGGGGTGAGAAACAATGAGCAGTTCTTC
CDR3: CAWRALSGVRNNEQFF

J: TRBJ2-1
D: TRBD2
V: TRBV11-3
size: -
DNA: TGTGCCAGCAGCTTAGATCGGTTAAGCGGGAGACCCCTTGACAATGAGCAGTTCTTC
CDR3: CASSLDRLSGRPLDNEQFF

J: TRBJ1-5
D: TRBD1
V: TRBV19
size: -
DNA: TGTGCCAGTAGTCGTGAAAGACAGGGGGATAGGGAACCCCAGCATTTT
CDR3: CASSRERQGDREPQHF

J: TRBJ2-7
D: TRBD2
V: TRBV6-5
size: -
DNA: TGTGCCAGCAGTGCCTTAGCGGGAGGGCCGGGCGAGCAGTACTTC
CDR3: CASSALAGGPGEQYF

J: TRBJ1-1
D: -
V: TRBV7-3
size: -
DNA: TGTGCCAGCAGGATAAGACAGAATCACACTGAAGCTTTCTTT
CDR3: CASRIRQNHTEAFF

J: TRBJ2-1
D: -
V: TRBV7-6
size: -
DNA: TGTGCCAGCAGCTTAGCAAGGAGGCATGAGCAGTTCTTC
CDR3: CASSLARRHEQFF

J: TRBJ2-5
D: -
V: TRBV29-1
size: -
DNA: TGCAGCGTTGAGAGGGTTGGCCAAGAGACCCAGTACTTC
CDR3: CSVERVGQETQYF

J: TRBJ2-1
D: TRBD2
V: TRBV4-2
size: once
DNA: TGTGCCAGCAGCCCGGAGGGGCTAGCGGGGGGATCCTACAATGAGCAGTTCTTC
CDR3: CASSPEGLAGGSYNEQFF